This T cell receptor (beta chain) derives from a study of human T cells and chemical hapten exposure. Study-wide results and limits: After DPC sensitization, TCRs above 1 in 1000 frequency showed no change.

CDR3 length equals 16 residues. Germline CDR1 and CDR2: LGHNT and FRNRAP. V was pared by 2 bases and J by 5 bases, with 13 bases between. TCRdb re-analysed the RACE reads in MiXCR, keeping a single row per CDR3 protein. The table lists 360,000 or so distinct CDR3 sequences, about 6% of them singletons. Time point here: patch test 2, 6 weeks after DPC sensitization. Treatment: therapeutic diphenylcyclopropenone sensitization with weekly scalp DPC. Worth noting for this clonotype: As yet, its antigen is unknown.

This TCR came from a woman under 30 with alopecia areata. Some clones in this sample may be carry-over from other donors' samples. This chain joins TRBV12-5 and TRBJ1-6; D is unresolved. The source material was whole blood, sampled in connection with sensitization to the hapten diphenylcyclopropenone (DPC). This CDR3 reads CASGLSGIFDNSPLHF. The CDR3 nucleotides read TGTGCTAGTGGTTTGTCGGGGATATTCGATAATTCACCCCTCCACTTT.